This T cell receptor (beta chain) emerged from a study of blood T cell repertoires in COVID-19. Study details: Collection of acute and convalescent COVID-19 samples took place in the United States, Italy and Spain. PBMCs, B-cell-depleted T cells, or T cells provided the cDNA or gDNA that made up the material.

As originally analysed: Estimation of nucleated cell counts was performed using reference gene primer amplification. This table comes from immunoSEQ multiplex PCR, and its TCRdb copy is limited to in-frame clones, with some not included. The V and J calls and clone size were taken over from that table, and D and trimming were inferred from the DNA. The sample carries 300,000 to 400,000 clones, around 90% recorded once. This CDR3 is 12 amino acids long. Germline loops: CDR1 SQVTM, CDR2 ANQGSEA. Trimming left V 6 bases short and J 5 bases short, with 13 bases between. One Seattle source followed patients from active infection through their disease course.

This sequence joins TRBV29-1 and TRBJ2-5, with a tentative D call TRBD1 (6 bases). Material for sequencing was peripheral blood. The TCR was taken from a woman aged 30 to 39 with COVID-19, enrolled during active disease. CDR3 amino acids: CSVHQGSETQYF. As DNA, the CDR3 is TGCAGCGTGCACCAGGGGTCGGAGACCCAGTACTTC.